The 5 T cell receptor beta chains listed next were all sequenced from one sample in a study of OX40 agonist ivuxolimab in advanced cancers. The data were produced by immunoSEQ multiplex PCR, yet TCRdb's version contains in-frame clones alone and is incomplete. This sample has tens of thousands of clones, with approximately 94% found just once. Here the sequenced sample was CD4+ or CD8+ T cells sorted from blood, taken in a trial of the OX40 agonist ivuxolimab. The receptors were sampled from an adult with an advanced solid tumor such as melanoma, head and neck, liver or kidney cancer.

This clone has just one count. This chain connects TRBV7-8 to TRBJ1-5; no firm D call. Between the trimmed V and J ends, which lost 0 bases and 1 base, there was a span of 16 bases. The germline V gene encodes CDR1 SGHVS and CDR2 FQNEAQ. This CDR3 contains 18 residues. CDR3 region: CASSLAGGKGRSNQPQHF. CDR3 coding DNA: TGTGCCAGCAGCTTAGCGGGAGGGAAGGGTCGAAGCAATCAGCCCCAGCATTTT. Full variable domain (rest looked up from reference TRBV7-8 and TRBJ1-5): GAGVSQSPRYKVAKRGQDVALRCDPISGHVSLFWYQQALGQGPEFLTYFQNEAQLDKSGLPSDRFFAERPEGSVSTLKIQRTQQEDSAVYLCASSLAGGKGRSNQPQHFGDGTRLSIL.

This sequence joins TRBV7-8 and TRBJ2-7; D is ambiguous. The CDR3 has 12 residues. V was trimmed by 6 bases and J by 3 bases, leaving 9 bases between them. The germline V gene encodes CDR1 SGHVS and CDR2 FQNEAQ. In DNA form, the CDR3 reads TGTGCCAGCAGTTTAAGGTTCTACGAGCAGTACTTC. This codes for CASSLRFYEQYF.

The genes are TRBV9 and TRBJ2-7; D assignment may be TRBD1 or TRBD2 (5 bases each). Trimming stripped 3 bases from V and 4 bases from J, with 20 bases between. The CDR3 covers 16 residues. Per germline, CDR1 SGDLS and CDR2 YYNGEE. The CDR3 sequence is CASSALGEQDPYEQYF. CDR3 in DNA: TGTGCCAGCAGCGCCCTGGGGGAACAGGACCCATACGAGCAGTACTTC.

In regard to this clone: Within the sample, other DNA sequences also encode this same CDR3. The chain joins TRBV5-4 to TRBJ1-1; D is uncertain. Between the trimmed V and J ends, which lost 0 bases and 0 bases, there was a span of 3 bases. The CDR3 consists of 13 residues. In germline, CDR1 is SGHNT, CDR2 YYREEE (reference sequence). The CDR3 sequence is CASSLAVNTEAFF. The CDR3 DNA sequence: TGTGCCAGCAGCTTGGCGGTGAACACTGAAGCTTTCTTT.

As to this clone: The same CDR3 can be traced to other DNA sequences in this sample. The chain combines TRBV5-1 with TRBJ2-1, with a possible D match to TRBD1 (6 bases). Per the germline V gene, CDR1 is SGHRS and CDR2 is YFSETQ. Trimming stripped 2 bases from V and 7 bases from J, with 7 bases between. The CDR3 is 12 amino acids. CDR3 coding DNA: TGCGCCAGCAGCTTAACAGGGAATGAGCAGTTCTTC. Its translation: CASSLTGNEQFF.